This TCR beta chain is drawn from a study of cytomegalovirus exposure and HLA in healthy donors. Study results and limitations: Later analysis associated a missense DCLRE1C variant with TCR beta V- and J-gene trimming.

Germline V gene sequence: CDR1 LGHNA, CDR2 YSLEER. CDR3 length: 14 amino acids. V gave up 0 bases and J gave up 5 bases, with 10 bases separating them. As to this clone: As yet, its antigen is unknown.

Although they were nominally healthy when sampled, donors likely had unrecorded immune exposures. PCR employed 60 Vbeta and 13 Jbeta primers. Using immunoSEQ multiplex PCR, the repertoire was profiled, and TCRdb retains in-frame clones only, with some absent. The top ten clones hold roughly 1.9% of a sample with 200,000 to 250,000 clones, about 79% of them seen once. Sequencing input: PBMCs. The chain uses TRBV4-3 and TRBJ1-2; tentative D call: TRBD1 (6 bases). The sequence derives from a man aged 18 to 29 in good health and CMV-seronegative. In DNA form, the CDR3 reads TGCGCCAGCAGCCAAGAGAGGGGGAAGTATGGCTACACCTTC. Translating it yields CASSQERGKYGYTF.